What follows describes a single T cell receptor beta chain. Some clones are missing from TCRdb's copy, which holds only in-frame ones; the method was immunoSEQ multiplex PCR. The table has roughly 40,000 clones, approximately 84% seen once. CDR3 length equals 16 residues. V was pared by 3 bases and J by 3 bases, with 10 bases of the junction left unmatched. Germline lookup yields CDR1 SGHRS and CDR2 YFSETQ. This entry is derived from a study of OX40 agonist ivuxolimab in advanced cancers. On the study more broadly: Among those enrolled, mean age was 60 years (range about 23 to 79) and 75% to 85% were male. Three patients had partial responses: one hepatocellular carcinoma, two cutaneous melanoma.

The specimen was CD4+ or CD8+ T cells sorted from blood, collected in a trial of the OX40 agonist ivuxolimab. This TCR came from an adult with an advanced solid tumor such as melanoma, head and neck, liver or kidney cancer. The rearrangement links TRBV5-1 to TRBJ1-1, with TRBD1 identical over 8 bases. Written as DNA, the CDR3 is TGCGCCAGCAGCTCCGGCGACAGGGGTTATCACACTGAAGCTTTCTTT. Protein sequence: CASSSGDRGYHTEAFF.